This T cell receptor beta chain was sequenced during a study of vaccination and CD4 T cells after COVID-19. Study in general: In culture, cells were exposed to overlapping spike peptides from SARS-CoV-2, HCoV-NL63, HCoV-OC43 and HCoV-229E.

CDR1 is MNHEY, CDR2 SMNVEV, per germline (reference sequence). Unmatched junction bases numbered 11, after V lost 5 bases and J lost 4 bases. This CDR3 is 15 amino acids long. Regarding this clonotype: What it recognizes is unknown.

Researchers used the Oncomine TCR Beta short-read assay to sequence DNA from cultured CD4+ T cells. TCRdb ran MiXCR on the PCR reads and lists one entry per CDR3 protein. Among 8,500 to 9,500 distinct CDR3 sequences, approximately 60% were seen once, and the ten largest hold 9.5% to 15%. As for treatment: approximately nine-day PBMC culture with coronavirus spike peptide pools or control peptides (ViraFEST assay). A half-volume replacement of the medium with fresh IL-2 medium was performed on days 3 and 7. The sample here was cultured CD4+ T cells from blood, taken after SARS-CoV-2 vaccination. V gene TRBV27 combines with J gene TRBJ2-7; 7 bases map to TRBD1. This TCR was recovered from a human donor with COVID-19. This CDR3 is CASSPPAGTVYEQYF. The CDR3 coding sequence is TGTGCCAGCAGTCCACCGGCCGGGACAGTTTACGAGCAGTACTTC.